These 30 T cell receptor beta chains were sequenced from one sample in a study of cytomegalovirus exposure and HLA in healthy donors. Some clones are missing from TCRdb's copy, which holds only in-frame ones; the method was immunoSEQ multiplex PCR. This table holds 250,000 to 350,000 clones, approximately 88% found once. What was sequenced was PBMCs. The receptor set was obtained from a young man in good health and CMV-seronegative.

This rearrangement joins TRBV27 to TRBJ2-1, with D perhaps matching TRBD1 (5 bases). The CDR3 extends over 12 amino acids. CDR1 is MNHEY, CDR2 SMNVEV, per germline (reference sequence). CDR3 bases: TGTGCTACAGGAGTTTCCTACAATGAGCAGTTCTTC. This translates into CATGVSYNEQFF.

Only one count was recorded for this clone. The chain recombines TRBV5-4 with TRBJ2-5; 8 bases line up with TRBD2. Germline CDR1 is SGHNT and CDR2 is YYREEE (reference sequence). The CDR3 runs to 14 residues. The V segment lost 5 bases and the J segment 2 bases; nucleotides outside the gene matches: 5. CDR3 protein: CASSYTSGQETQYF. DNA for the CDR3: TGTGCCAGCAGTTATACTAGCGGACAAGAGACCCAGTACTTC.

The chain is built from TRBV4-1 and TRBJ2-1; 15 bases fit TRBD2. This CDR3 is built from 18 residues. J gave up 9 bases and V 4 bases, and 13 bases lay outside the gene matches. In germline, CDR1 is MGHRA, CDR2 YSYEKL. The CDR3 DNA reads as TGCGCCAGCAGCCCAAGGACTAGCGGGGGGGTCTTAGGGCGTGAGCAGTTCTTC. As protein: CASSPRTSGGVLGREQFF.

The V gene is TRBV13, the J gene TRBJ2-1; the D gene is possibly TRBD1 (7 bases). The ends were cut back, 4 bases at V and 2 bases at J, with 9 bases in the middle. In germline, CDR1 is PRHDT, CDR2 FYEKMQ (reference sequence). The CDR3 sequence is 14 residues long. The DNA for the CDR3 is TGTGCCAGCAGCTGGAGGGGGCCCTACAATGAGCAGTTCTTC. It yields the protein CASSWRGPYNEQFF.

The chain links TRBV5-1 to TRBJ1-6, with D hard to call. V lost 1 base and J lost 3, with 14 bases in between. Germline lookup yields CDR1 SGHRS and CDR2 YFSETQ. The CDR3 covers 17 residues. CDR3: CASSLIEGSHYNSPLHF. Here the CDR3 DNA reads TGCGCCAGCAGCTTGATCGAGGGCAGCCACTATAATTCACCCCTCCACTTT.

The V call is TRBV7-9, the J call TRBJ2-5; 7 positions match TRBD2. This CDR3 is built from 14 residues. In germline, CDR1 is SEHNR, CDR2 FQNEAQ (reference sequence). The J segment lost 4 bases and the V segment lost 7 bases, leaving 9 bases of the junction unmatched. The CDR3 spells CASTFGGWSETQYF. Here the CDR3 DNA reads TGTGCCAGCACCTTCGGGGGGTGGTCAGAGACCCAGTACTTC.

The V gene is TRBV7-9, the J gene TRBJ1-2; 7 bases align to TRBD1. Unmatched junction bases numbered 17, after V lost 5 bases and J lost 8 bases. The length of the CDR3 is 16 residues. The V gene's germline CDR1 is SEHNR and CDR2 FQNEAQ (reference sequence). CDR3 region: CASSIRDSEVIDGYTF. The CDR3 bases are TGTGCCAGCAGCATCCGGGACAGCGAGGTCATTGACGGCTACACCTTC.

This chain joins TRBV7-8 and TRBJ1-4, with TRBD1 matching 10 bases. The germline CDR1 and CDR2 sequences are SGHVS and FQNEAQ. The CDR3 length is 16 residues. Trimming at V came to 0 bases and at J to 10 bases, leaving 8 bases not matched to a gene. The chain's CDR3 is CASSLAGTGEKGKLFF. In DNA form, the CDR3 reads TGTGCCAGCAGCTTAGCCGGGACAGGGGAAAAGGGAAAACTGTTTTTT.

The table lists this clone with a few counts. J is TRBJ2-7 and V is TRBV5-1; D is possibly TRBD1 (6 bases). V shed 3 bases and J shed 4 bases, with 11 bases lying between them. The CDR3 runs 13 residues. The germline gives CDR1 SGHRS, CDR2 YFSETQ. Written as DNA, the CDR3 is TGCGCCAGCAGCTCCGTGACAGGTTACGAGCAGTACTTC. It encodes CASSSVTGYEQYF.

The rearrangement uses TRBV5-1 and TRBJ1-2; the D gene is possibly TRBD1 (5 bases). This CDR3 is 14 amino acids long. CDR1 and CDR2 from the germline V gene are SGHRS and YFSETQ. Trimming removed 4 bases at V and 2 bases at J, with 12 bases between. CDR3 sequence (DNA): TGCGCCAGCAGCCAGGACACCGTCAACTATGGCTACACCTTC. Residues: CASSQDTVNYGYTF.

The chain recombines TRBV29-1 with TRBJ2-1; D is perhaps TRBD1 (7 bases). CDR3 length: 12 amino acids. Per the germline V gene, CDR1 is SQVTM and CDR2 is ANQGSEA. V was shortened by 3 bases and J by 8 bases, with 11 bases between the two germline ends. The CDR3 reads CSVDQGGDEQFF. Here the CDR3 DNA reads TGCAGCGTTGACCAGGGGGGCGATGAGCAGTTCTTC.

This clone was picked up a small number of times. The gene calls are TRBV10-3 and TRBJ1-1; 7 bases map to TRBD1. CDR1 ENHRY and CDR2 SYGVKD come from the germline V gene. V gave up 2 bases and J gave up 7 bases; unmatched junction bases: 10. The CDR3 totals 15 residues. The CDR3 sequence: CAISEGLTGINEAFF. CDR3 DNA sequence: TGTGCCATCAGTGAGGGGTTGACAGGGATAAATGAAGCTTTCTTT.

The chain employs TRBV15 and TRBJ2-2; 10 bases match TRBD1. Looked up from germline, CDR1 is LNHNV and CDR2 is YYDKDF (reference sequence). The CDR3 length is 17 residues. V trimming: 5 bases; J trimming: 3 bases; junction bases outside the gene matches: 9. In nucleotides, the CDR3 is TGTGCCACCAGCTATCCCCGGGGACAGGGGTACACCGGGGAGCTGTTTTTT. Its protein product is CATSYPRGQGYTGELFF. The full variable domain, completed using reference TRBV15 and TRBJ2-2, is DAMVIQNPRYQVTQFGKPVTLSCSQTLNHNVMYWYQQKSSQAPKLLFHYYDKDFNNEADTPDNFQSRRPNTSFCFLDIRSPGLGDTAMYLCATSYPRGQGYTGELFFGEGSRLTVL.

The V call is TRBV9, the J call TRBJ2-1, with TRBD2 matching over 8 bases. The CDR3 loop spans 15 amino acids. Germline V CDR1 and CDR2: SGDLS, YYNGEE. The V gene end was trimmed by 2 bases and the J gene end by 4 bases; junction bases not matched to a gene: 5. CDR3 in amino acids: CASSVQRGPYNEQFF. In nucleotides, the CDR3 is TGTGCCAGCAGCGTTCAGCGGGGGCCTTACAATGAGCAGTTCTTC.

The rearrangement uses TRBV27 and TRBJ2-1; 7 bases align to TRBD2. Per germline, CDR1 MNHEY and CDR2 SMNVEV (reference sequence). The CDR3 covers 16 residues. V dropped 6 bases and J dropped 1; count of bases not matched to a gene: 9. CDR3 bases: TGTGCCAGCAGGCCCCGACTAGCAGATTCCTACAATGAGCAGTTCTTC. Amino acid sequence: CASRPRLADSYNEQFF.

The chain links TRBV4-3 to TRBJ2-6, with 10 bases fitting TRBD1. V lost 0 bases and J lost 4; bases outside the gene matches: 3. Germline CDR1 LGHNA, CDR2 YSLEER. The CDR3 spans 17 residues. CDR3: CASSQEGQGTGANVLTF. CDR3 nucleotides: TGCGCCAGCAGCCAAGAGGGACAGGGGACCGGGGCCAACGTCCTGACTTTC.

This clone was observed a few times. This rearrangement joins TRBV10-3 to TRBJ1-2; maybe TRBD1 (6 bases). The CDR3 is 13 residues long. V dropped 7 bases and J dropped 2 bases, with 11 bases sitting between them. Germline V gives CDR1 ENHRY, CDR2 SYGVKD. The chain's CDR3 is CAIKRTANYGYTF. In DNA, the CDR3 is TGTGCCATCAAAAGGACAGCCAACTATGGCTACACCTTC.

The genes are TRBV10-1 and TRBJ1-1; 7 bases fit TRBD1. From germline, CDR1 is WNHNN and CDR2 SYGVQD (reference sequence). The CDR3 sequence is 13 residues long. Losses at the gene ends were 6 bases for V and 4 bases for J; bases not matched to a gene: 5. The CDR3 DNA reads TGCGCCAGCAGCCAGACAGGGTTCACTGAAGCTTTCTTT. Its protein product is CASSQTGFTEAFF.

The chain recombines TRBV4-3 with TRBJ2-7; no definite D call. V gave up 1 base and J gave up 0 bases, with 4 bases separating them. The germline V gene encodes CDR1 LGHNA and CDR2 YSLEER. This CDR3 has 13 amino acids. CDR3 DNA sequence: TGCGCCAGCAGCCAAGGACACTCCTACGAGCAGTACTTC. Its protein is CASSQGHSYEQYF.

The rearrangement links TRBV18 to TRBJ1-1, with 9 bases that match TRBD1. V was pared by 3 bases and J by 5 bases, with 10 bases of the junction left unmatched. The CDR3 is 16 amino acids. The V gene's germline CDR1 is KGHSH and CDR2 LQKENI. The CDR3 region has the DNA TGTGCCAGCTCACCGCAATTGGACAGGGGATCGACTGAAGCTTTCTTT. It translates to CASSPQLDRGSTEAFF.

J is TRBJ1-2 and V is TRBV5-1; TRBD1 matches at 7 bases. Germline loops: CDR1 SGHRS, CDR2 YFSETQ. The CDR3 runs to 14 residues. Trimming at V came to 5 bases and at J to 2 bases, leaving 6 bases not matched to a gene. CDR3 protein: CASRGDSLNYGYTF. CDR3 in DNA: TGCGCCAGCAGGGGGGACAGCCTAAACTATGGCTACACCTTC.

V is TRBV7-9 and J is TRBJ2-2; 8 nucleotides align to TRBD1. This CDR3 has 18 residues. After removal of 4 bases from V and 1 base from J, the junction contained 11 bases not matched to a gene. Germline V gene sequence: CDR1 SEHNR, CDR2 FQNEAQ (reference sequence). The CDR3 here is CASSSPSRTGMNTGELFF. The CDR3 bases are TGTGCCAGCAGCTCTCCCTCAAGGACAGGGATGAACACCGGGGAGCTGTTTTTT. The variable domain in full, completed from reference TRBV7-9 and TRBJ2-2, reads DTGVSQNPRHKITKRGQNVTFRCDPISEHNRLYWYRQTLGQGPEFLTYFQNEAQLEKSRLLSDRFSAERPKGSFSTLEIQRTEQGDSAMYLCASSSPSRTGMNTGELFFGEGSRLTVL.

This chain links TRBV7-9 with TRBJ1-1; 7 bases match TRBD1. The V segment lost 1 base and the J segment 1 base; nucleotides outside the gene matches: 3. The V gene's germline CDR1 is SEHNR and CDR2 FQNEAQ (reference sequence). CDR3 length: 15 residues. CDR3: CASSLVSGGNTEAFF. CDR3 sequence (DNA): TGTGCCAGCAGCTTAGTGTCAGGGGGGAACACTGAAGCTTTCTTT.

This clone was detected once. The chain employs TRBV19 and TRBJ1-4, with 7 bases aligning to TRBD1. The CDR3 is made up of 13 amino acids. Losses at the gene ends were 8 bases for V and 5 bases for J; bases not matched to a gene: 5. Germline CDR1 LNHDA, CDR2 SQIVND (reference sequence). CDR3 residues: CASRDRANEKLFF. DNA of the CDR3: TGTGCCAGTCGGGACAGAGCGAATGAAAAACTGTTTTTT.

The V and J genes are TRBV5-6 and TRBJ1-5, with 7 bases identical to TRBD1. The CDR3 totals 15 residues. Trimming took 3 bases from V and 0 from J; bases not matched to a gene: 3. Germline loops: CDR1 SGHDT, CDR2 YYEEEE. The CDR3 DNA follows: TGTGCCAGCAGCTCTACAGGGGTTAGCAATCAGCCCCAGCATTTT. Residues: CASSSTGVSNQPQHF. The complete variable domain, with remaining parts taken from reference TRBV5-6 and TRBJ1-5, reads DAGVTQSPTHLIKTRGQQVTLRCSPKSGHDTVSWYQQALGQGPQFIFQYYEEEERQRGNFPDRFSGHQFPNYSSELNVNALLLGDSALYLCASSSTGVSNQPQHFGDGTRLSIL.

The sample holds one count of this clone. The chain has TRBV5-6 and TRBJ1-4; D not certain. This CDR3 has 12 residues. Germline CDR1 SGHDT, CDR2 YYEEEE. Trimming cost V 2 bases and J 8 bases, with 7 bases left between them. DNA of the CDR3: TGTGCCAGCAGCTTTAGTCGGGAAAAACTGTTTTTT. As protein: CASSFSREKLFF.

The CDR3, as DNA: TGTGCCTGGAGCCGACCCCGACTTCTACGAGAGACCCAGTACTTC. Amino acid sequence: CAWSRPRLLRETQYF. The chain has TRBV30 and TRBJ2-5, with D uncertain. Germline V lookup: CDR1 GTSNPN, CDR2 SVGIG (reference sequence). Between the trimmed V and J ends, which lost 3 bases and 4 bases, there was a span of 18 bases. The CDR3 sequence is 15 residues long. Supplemented by reference TRBV30 and TRBJ2-5, the full variable domain reads SQTIHQWPATLVQPVGSPLSLECTVEGTSNPNLYWYRQAAGRGLQLLFYSVGIGQISSEVPQNLSASRPQDRQFILSSKKLLLSDSGFYLCAWSRPRLLRETQYFGPGTRLLVL.

The chain recombines TRBV5-6 with TRBJ2-3; 7 bases agree with TRBD1. Germline V gene data show CDR1 as SGHDT and CDR2 as YYEEEE. The CDR3 contains 15 residues. The junction had 5 bases not matched to a gene; V was cut back by 4 bases and J by 0 bases. For the CDR3, the DNA is TGTGCCAGCAGCAGGTGGACAGGAAGCACAGATACGCAGTATTTT. Translating gives CASSRWTGSTDTQYF.

Regarding this clone: This specimen includes other DNA sequences encoding the same CDR3. The chain employs TRBV29-1 and TRBJ2-7, with TRBD2 as a possible D gene (6 bases). This CDR3 is 13 amino acids long. Germline CDR1 SQVTM, CDR2 ANQGSEA. Trimming cost V 7 bases and J 4 bases, with 17 bases left between them. CDR3 coding DNA: TGCAGCGCCGGGAGCCCGTACTCTTACGAGCAGTACTTC. Its protein product is CSAGSPYSYEQYF.

J is TRBJ2-1 and V is TRBV2, with 7 bases fitting TRBD2. In germline, CDR1 is SNHLY, CDR2 FYNNEI. The CDR3 is 15 residues long. V lost 1 base, J lost 2 bases, and 2 bases stayed unmatched. The CDR3 protein is CASSEEAGAYNEQFF. As DNA, the CDR3 is TGTGCCAGCAGTGAAGAGGCGGGGGCCTACAATGAGCAGTTCTTC.